The 20 T cell receptor beta chains reported below all come from one sample, sequenced in a study of cytomegalovirus exposure and HLA in healthy donors. 13 Jbeta primers and 60 Vbeta primers were used for the PCR. This table comes from immunoSEQ multiplex PCR, and its TCRdb copy is limited to in-frame clones, with some not included. This table has 100,000 to 150,000 clones, about 82% appearing once. Material for sequencing was PBMCs. The origin of the receptors is a young man in good health and CMV-seronegative.

The rearrangement uses TRBV5-1 and TRBJ1-3; TRBD1 agrees at 12 bases. Germline-derived CDR1 and CDR2 are SGHRS and YFSETQ. V dropped 4 bases and J dropped 1; count of bases not matched to a gene: 9. The CDR3 consists of 18 residues. The CDR3 reads CASSVHGTGGASGNTIYF. The DNA of the CDR3 is TGCGCCAGCAGCGTACACGGGACAGGGGGCGCGTCTGGAAACACCATATATTTT.

The chain carries TRBV9 and TRBJ2-1; the match to TRBD2 covers 9 bases. J gave up 3 bases and V 4 bases, and 5 bases lay outside the gene matches. The CDR3 sequence is 15 residues long. Germline V CDR1 and CDR2: SGDLS, YYNGEE. CDR3 loop: CASSPRREGYNEQFF. Here the CDR3 DNA reads TGTGCCAGCAGCCCCAGGCGGGAGGGCTACAATGAGCAGTTCTTC.

This clone was detected a few times. This chain uses TRBV16 with TRBJ1-5; 8 bases are a match to TRBD1. V gave up 1 base and J gave up 6 bases; unmatched junction bases: 14. CDR3 length equals 18 residues. The germline CDR1 and CDR2 sequences are KGHSY and FQNENV. CDR3 region: CASSQYVGDRGLGQPQHF. As DNA, the CDR3 is TGTGCCAGCAGCCAATACGTGGGAGACAGGGGTTTAGGTCAGCCCCAGCATTTT.

V is TRBV28 and J is TRBJ2-2; D is possibly TRBD1 (6 bases). CDR3 length: 15 amino acids. Germline CDR1 and CDR2: MDHEN and SYDVKM. V was clipped by 2 bases and J by 0 bases, with 7 bases between them. DNA of the CDR3: TGTGCCAGCAGTTTACAGGGGTCGAACACCGGGGAGCTGTTTTTT. Translating gives CASSLQGSNTGELFF. Looking up the rest from reference TRBV28 and TRBJ2-2 gives the full variable domain: DVKVTQSSRYLVKRTGEKVFLECVQDMDHENMFWYRQDPGLGLRLIYFSYDVKMKEKGDIPEGYSVSREKKERFSLILESASTNQTSMYLCASSLQGSNTGELFFGEGSRLTVL.

V and J are TRBV12-5 and TRBJ1-5; TRBD1 is a possible D gene (5 bases). V dropped 2 bases and J dropped 2 bases, with 7 bases sitting between them. Germline CDR1 is LGHNT and CDR2 is FRNRAP. The CDR3 totals 14 residues. The CDR3 sequence: CASGLPRGNQPQHF. The CDR3 nucleotides read TGTGCTAGTGGTTTGCCCAGGGGCAATCAGCCCCAGCATTTT.

The genes are TRBV19 and TRBJ2-2; a possible D gene is TRBD1 (6 bases). V lost 7 bases and J 3 bases, leaving 12 bases between the germline ends. Germline loops: CDR1 LNHDA, CDR2 SQIVND (reference sequence). The CDR3 has 14 amino acids. The CDR3 reads CASNAQGYTGELFF. CDR3 coding DNA: TGTGCCAGTAATGCACAGGGTTACACCGGGGAGCTGTTTTTT.

This chain connects TRBV27 to TRBJ2-1; D is uncertain. V was pared by 3 bases and J by 5 bases, with 11 bases between. The CDR3 sequence is 14 residues long. In germline, CDR1 is MNHEY, CDR2 SMNVEV (reference sequence). The CDR3 bases are TGTGCCAGCAGTTTTGAGGATGAGGACAATGAGCAGTTCTTC. As protein: CASSFEDEDNEQFF.

DNA for the CDR3: TGTGCCAGCAGTTGGACTAGCGACACAGATACGCAGTATTTT. This encodes CASSWTSDTDTQYF. The gene calls are TRBV2 and TRBJ2-3; 9 positions match TRBD2. Germline loops: CDR1 SNHLY, CDR2 FYNNEI. The V and J ends lost 5 bases and 2 bases, in that order; junction bases with no gene match: 2. The CDR3 has 14 amino acids.

V is TRBV4-1 and J is TRBJ2-3; unclear D gene. V lost 0 bases and J 11 bases, leaving 6 bases between the germline ends. This CDR3 is 11 amino acids long. Germline values: CDR1 MGHRA, CDR2 YSYEKL. DNA of the CDR3: TGCGCCAGCAGCCAAGACGAGCTGCAGTATTTT. Translating it yields CASSQDELQYF.

This chain joins TRBV13 and TRBJ2-7, with D possibly TRBD2 on 6 matching bases. CDR1 and CDR2 from the germline V gene are PRHDT and FYEKMQ (reference sequence). Trimming pared 5 bases from V and 2 bases from J, leaving 16 bases between. The CDR3 is 15 amino acids. CDR3 loop: CASSASGSYPYEQYF. The CDR3 DNA reads as TGTGCCAGCAGCGCATCCGGGAGTTATCCCTACGAGCAGTACTTC.

This chain joins TRBV27 and TRBJ2-5, with 8 bases matching TRBD2. Germline-derived CDR1 and CDR2 are MNHEY and SMNVEV (reference sequence). The CDR3 consists of 15 residues. J was trimmed by 2 bases and V by 5 bases; bases with no gene match: 7. CDR3: CASSTWTSPQETQYF. CDR3 coding DNA: TGTGCCAGCAGTACCTGGACTAGCCCTCAAGAGACCCAGTACTTC.

This chain uses TRBV4-1 with TRBJ2-3; D is unclear. This CDR3 is 12 amino acids long. Trimming shortened V by 2 bases and J by 3 bases, and 3 bases separated the two germline ends. Germline CDR1 reads MGHRA; CDR2 reads YSYEKL. The CDR3 sequence is CASSQYTDTQYF. The CDR3 region has the DNA TGCGCCAGCAGCCAATATACAGATACGCAGTATTTT.

This chain uses TRBV29-1 with TRBJ1-2; possibly TRBD1 for D (5 bases). Trimming cost V 6 bases and J 5 bases, with 13 bases left between them. The germline V gene has CDR1 SQVTM and CDR2 ANQGSEA. The CDR3 is 12 residues long. CDR3 sequence (DNA): TGCAGCGTGGAGGGGACTTCATATGGCTACACCTTC. Translating gives CSVEGTSYGYTF.

V is TRBV5-1 and J is TRBJ1-1; 7 bases line up with TRBD1. CDR1 and CDR2 (germline): SGHRS, YFSETQ. V gave up 5 bases and J gave up 8 bases; unmatched junction bases: 9. There are 13 residues in the CDR3. CDR3 DNA: TGCGCCAGCAGAACGACCGGGACAGAGGAAGCTTTCTTT. Protein sequence: CASRTTGTEEAFF.

In its sample, this clone was seen once. This chain uses TRBV29-1 with TRBJ2-7; D is perhaps TRBD1 (6 bases). The length of the CDR3 is 14 residues. Germline-derived CDR1 and CDR2 are SQVTM and ANQGSEA. V lost 5 bases and J 0 bases, leaving 14 bases between the germline ends. CDR3 nucleotide sequence: TGCAGCGTTCAAAGGGACACAAACTCCTACGAGCAGTACTTC. This encodes CSVQRDTNSYEQYF.

This clone was counted between two and nine times. At one end, the junction sequence differs from germline, possibly due to a read error. The chain carries TRBV7-9 and TRBJ2-3, with 10 bases aligning to TRBD2. The CDR3 is 15 amino acids. Germline CDR1 SEHNR, CDR2 FQNEAQ (reference sequence). The CDR3 nucleotides are TGTGCCAGCAGCCTAGCGGGAGTCAACACAGATACGCAGTATTTT. This sequence encodes CASSLAGVNTDTQYF.

The CDR3 spells CVSGLAGAYEQYF. In nucleotides, the CDR3 is TGTGTCTCGGGTCTAGCGGGAGCCTACGAGCAGTACTTC. The rearrangement links TRBV28 to TRBJ2-7, with 10 positions matching TRBD2. Germline values: CDR1 MDHEN, CDR2 SYDVKM. This CDR3 contains 13 residues. The variable domain in full, with the rest retrieved from reference TRBV28 and TRBJ2-7, is DVKVTQSSRYLVKRTGEKVFLECVQDMDHENMFWYRQDPGLGLRLIYFSYDVKMKEKGDIPEGYSVSREKKERFSLILESASTNQTSMYLCVSGLAGAYEQYFGPGTRLTVT.

The chain joins TRBV27 to TRBJ1-5; TRBD1 agrees at 7 bases. The germline CDR1 and CDR2 sequences are MNHEY and SMNVEV (reference sequence). V was clipped by 5 bases and J by 2 bases; unmatched bases: 12. The CDR3 loop spans 17 amino acids. The CDR3 nucleotides read TGTGCCAGCAGTCTCATTGCGATAACAGGGGGCAATCAGCCCCAGCATTTT. Its protein is CASSLIAITGGNQPQHF.

This clone was observed a few times. The chain carries TRBV1 and TRBJ2-7; TRBD2 is the table's D call, not checked against the DNA. TRBV1 corresponds to a pseudogene. The CDR3 runs to 20 residues. The CDR3 bases are TGCACCAGCAGCCAACCTAACGACCGGGACTATCACTACTCGATATACGAGCAGTACTTC. The encoded protein is CTSSQPNDRDYHYSIYEQYF.

The J gene is TRBJ2-1, the V gene TRBV9, with 14 bases lining up with TRBD2. Trimming removed 3 bases from V and 7 bases from J; junction bases left unmatched: 9. This CDR3 contains 17 residues. The germline V gene encodes CDR1 SGDLS and CDR2 YYNGEE. The CDR3 sequence: CASSANPGLAGVNEQFF. The CDR3 region has the DNA TGTGCCAGCAGCGCCAATCCGGGACTAGCGGGAGTAAATGAGCAGTTCTTC.